Following are 3 T cell receptor beta chains from one sample sequenced in a study of shared clonotypes between healthy human individuals. Measured with immunoSEQ multiplex PCR; TCRdb has only the in-frame clones, and not every one. Altogether approximately 620,000 clones are present, roughly 97% being singletons, with the ten largest covering less than 0.065%. Sequenced: naive CD4+ T cells sorted from blood. As for subset: CD45RA+ positively selected. The origin of the receptors is a young woman in good health.

Only one count was recorded for this clone. The V call is TRBV28, the J call TRBJ1-5, with D maybe TRBD1 (5 bases). Trimming cost V 3 bases and J 2 bases, with 17 bases left between them. CDR3 length equals 17 residues. Germline V CDR1 and CDR2: MDHEN, SYDVKM. For the CDR3, the DNA is TGTGCCAGCAGTTTTTCATTTAGGGGAGTAGGCAATCAGCCCCAGCATTTT. Residues: CASSFSFRGVGNQPQHF.

The chain combines TRBV7-2 with TRBJ1-1; a weak D match, TRBD1 (5 bases). The germline gives CDR1 SGHTA, CDR2 FQGNSA. This CDR3 is built from 14 residues. Trimming left V 6 bases short and J 0 bases short, with 11 bases between. CDR3 loop: CASRHGTVNTEAFF. In nucleotides, the CDR3 is TGTGCCAGCAGACACGGGACGGTGAACACTGAAGCTTTCTTT.

This chain links TRBV27 with TRBJ2-7, with 7 bases identical to TRBD1. V lost 6 bases, J lost 2 bases, and 7 bases stayed unmatched. The germline V gene has CDR1 MNHEY and CDR2 SMNVEV (reference sequence). The CDR3 is 14 residues long. The CDR3 bases are TGTGCCAGCAGCGCCGGGACAGCACCCTACGAGCAGTACTTC. Protein: CASSAGTAPYEQYF.